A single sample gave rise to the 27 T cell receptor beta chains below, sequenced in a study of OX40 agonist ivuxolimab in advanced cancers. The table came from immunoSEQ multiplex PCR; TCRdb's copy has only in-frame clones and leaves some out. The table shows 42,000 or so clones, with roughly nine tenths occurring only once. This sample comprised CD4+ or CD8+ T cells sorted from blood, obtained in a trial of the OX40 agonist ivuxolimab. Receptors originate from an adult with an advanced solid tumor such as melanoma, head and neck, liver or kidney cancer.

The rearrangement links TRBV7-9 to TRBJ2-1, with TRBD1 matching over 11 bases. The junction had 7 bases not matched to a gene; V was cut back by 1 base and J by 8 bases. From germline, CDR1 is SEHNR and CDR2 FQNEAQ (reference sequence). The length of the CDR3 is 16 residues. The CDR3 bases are TGTGCCAGCAGCTTAGGGGGACAGGGGGTAAGGGATGAGCAGTTCTTC. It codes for CASSLGGQGVRDEQFF. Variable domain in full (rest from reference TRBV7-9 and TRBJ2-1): DTGVSQNPRHKITKRGQNVTFRCDPISEHNRLYWYRQTLGQGPEFLTYFQNEAQLEKSRLLSDRFSAERPKGSFSTLEIQRTEQGDSAMYLCASSLGGQGVRDEQFFGPGTRLTVL.

The CDR3 coding sequence is TGTGCCAGCAGCGCGCGGACAGGGGGTAATAATTCACCCCTCCACTTT. It is translated as CASSARTGGNNSPLHF. The chain has TRBV7-6 and TRBJ1-6; 10 bases fit TRBD1. The CDR3 consists of 16 residues. Germline CDR1 reads SGHVS; CDR2 reads FNYEAQ. V was pared by 5 bases and J by 5 bases, with 6 bases of the junction left unmatched.

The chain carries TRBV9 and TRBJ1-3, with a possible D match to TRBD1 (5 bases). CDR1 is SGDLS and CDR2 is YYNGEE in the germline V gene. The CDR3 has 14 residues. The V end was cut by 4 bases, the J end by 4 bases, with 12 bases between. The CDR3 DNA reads TGTGCCAGCAGCCCGGGACGGGCAGGAAACACCATATATTTT. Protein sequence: CASSPGRAGNTIYF.

CDR3 in DNA: TGCGCCAGCAGCCTGGGAGGGGGCAACACCGGGGAGCTGTTTTTT. Protein: CASSLGGGNTGELFF. J is TRBJ2-2 and V is TRBV5-1; D tentatively fits TRBD1 or TRBD2 (7 bases each). CDR1 and CDR2 (germline): SGHRS, YFSETQ. V lost 4 bases and J lost 2, with 12 bases in between. This CDR3 has 15 amino acids.

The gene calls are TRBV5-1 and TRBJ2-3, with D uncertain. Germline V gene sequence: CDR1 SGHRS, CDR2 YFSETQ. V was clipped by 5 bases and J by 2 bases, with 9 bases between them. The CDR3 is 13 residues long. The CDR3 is CASRSESTDTQYF. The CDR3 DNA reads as TGCGCCAGCAGGTCGGAGTCCACAGATACGCAGTATTTT.

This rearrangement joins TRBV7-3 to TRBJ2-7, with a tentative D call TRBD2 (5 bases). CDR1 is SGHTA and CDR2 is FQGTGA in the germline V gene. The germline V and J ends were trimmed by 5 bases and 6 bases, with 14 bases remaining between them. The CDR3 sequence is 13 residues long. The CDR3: CASSLAGPGEQYF. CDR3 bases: TGTGCCAGCAGCCTCGCGGGCCCCGGCGAGCAGTACTTC. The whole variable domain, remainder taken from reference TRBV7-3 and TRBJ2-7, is GAGVSQTPSNKVTEKGKYVELRCDPISGHTALYWYRQSLGQGPEFLIYFQGTGAADDSGLPNDRFFAVRPEGSVSTLKIQRTERGDSAVYLCASSLAGPGEQYFGPGTRLTVT.

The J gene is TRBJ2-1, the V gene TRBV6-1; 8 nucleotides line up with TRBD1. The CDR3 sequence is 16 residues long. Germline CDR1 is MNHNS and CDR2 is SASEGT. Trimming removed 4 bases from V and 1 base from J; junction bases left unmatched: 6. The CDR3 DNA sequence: TGTGCCAGCAGTGCTACAGGGGGGCAATCCTACAATGAGCAGTTCTTC. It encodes CASSATGGQSYNEQFF.

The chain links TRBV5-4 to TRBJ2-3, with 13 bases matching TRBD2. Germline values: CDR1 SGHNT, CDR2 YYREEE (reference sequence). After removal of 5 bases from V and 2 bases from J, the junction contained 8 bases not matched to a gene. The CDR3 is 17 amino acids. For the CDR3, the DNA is TGTGCCAGCAGAGCGGGACTAGCGGGATTAAACACAGATACGCAGTATTTT. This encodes CASRAGLAGLNTDTQYF.

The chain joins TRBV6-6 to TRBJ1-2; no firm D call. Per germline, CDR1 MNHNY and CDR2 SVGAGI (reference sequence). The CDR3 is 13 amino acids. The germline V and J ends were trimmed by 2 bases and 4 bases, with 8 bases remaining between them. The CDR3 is CASSYRTPYGYTF. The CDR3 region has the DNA TGTGCCAGCAGTTACAGGACGCCCTATGGCTACACCTTC.

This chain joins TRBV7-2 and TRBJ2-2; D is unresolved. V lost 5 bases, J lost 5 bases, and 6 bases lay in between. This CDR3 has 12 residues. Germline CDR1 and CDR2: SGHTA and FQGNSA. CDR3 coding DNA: TGTGCCAGCAGCGCTTCTACCGGGGAGCTGTTTTTT. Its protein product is CASSASTGELFF. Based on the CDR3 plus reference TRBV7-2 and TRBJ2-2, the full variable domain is GAGVSQSPSNKVTEKGKDVELRCDPISGHTALYWYRQSLGQGLEFLIYFQGNSAPDKSGLPSDRFSAERTGGSVSTLTIQRTQQEDSAVYLCASSASTGELFFGEGSRLTVL.

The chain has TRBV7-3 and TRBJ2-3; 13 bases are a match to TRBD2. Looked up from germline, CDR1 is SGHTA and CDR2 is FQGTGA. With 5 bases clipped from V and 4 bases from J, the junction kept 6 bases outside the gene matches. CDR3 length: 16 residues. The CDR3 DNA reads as TGTGCCAGCAGCCTCCGACTAGCGGGGGGCTCAGATACGCAGTATTTT. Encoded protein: CASSLRLAGGSDTQYF.

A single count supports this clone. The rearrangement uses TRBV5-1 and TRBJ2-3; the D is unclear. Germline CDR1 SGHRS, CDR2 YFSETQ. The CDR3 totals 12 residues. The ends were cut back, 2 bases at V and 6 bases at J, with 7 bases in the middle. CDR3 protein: CASSLTTDTQYF. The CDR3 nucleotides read TGCGCCAGCAGCTTAACTACGGATACGCAGTATTTT.

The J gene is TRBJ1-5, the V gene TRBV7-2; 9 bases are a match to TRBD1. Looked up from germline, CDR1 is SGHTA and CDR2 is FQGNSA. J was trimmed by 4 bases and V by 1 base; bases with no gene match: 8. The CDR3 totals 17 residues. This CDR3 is CASSLVGGTGINQPQHF. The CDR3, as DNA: TGTGCCAGCAGCTTAGTTGGCGGGACAGGGATTAATCAGCCCCAGCATTTT.

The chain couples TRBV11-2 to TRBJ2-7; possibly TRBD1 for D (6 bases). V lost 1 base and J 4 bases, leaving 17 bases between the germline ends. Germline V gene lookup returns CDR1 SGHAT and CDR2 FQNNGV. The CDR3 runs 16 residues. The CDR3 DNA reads TGTGCCAGCAGCTTAGCTTCCGGGACAAGGGTTTACGAGCAGTACTTC. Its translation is CASSLASGTRVYEQYF.

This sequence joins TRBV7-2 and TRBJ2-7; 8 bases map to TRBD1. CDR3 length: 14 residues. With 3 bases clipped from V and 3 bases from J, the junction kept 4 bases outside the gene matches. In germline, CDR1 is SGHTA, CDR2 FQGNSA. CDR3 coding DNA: TGTGCCAGCAGCTTGTACAGGGGGGTCTACGAGCAGTACTTC. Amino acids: CASSLYRGVYEQYF.

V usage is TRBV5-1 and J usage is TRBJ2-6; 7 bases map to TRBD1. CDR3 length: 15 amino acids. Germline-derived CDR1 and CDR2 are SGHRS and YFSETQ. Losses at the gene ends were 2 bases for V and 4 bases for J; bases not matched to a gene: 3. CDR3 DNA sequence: TGCGCCAGCAGCTTAGACAGGGCCGGGGCCAACGTCCTGACTTTC. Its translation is CASSLDRAGANVLTF.

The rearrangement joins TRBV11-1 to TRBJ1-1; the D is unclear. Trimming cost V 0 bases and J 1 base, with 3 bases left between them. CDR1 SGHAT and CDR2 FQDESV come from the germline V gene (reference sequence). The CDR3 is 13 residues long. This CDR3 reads CASSLAQNTEAFF. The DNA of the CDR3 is TGTGCCAGCAGCTTAGCCCAGAACACTGAAGCTTTCTTT.

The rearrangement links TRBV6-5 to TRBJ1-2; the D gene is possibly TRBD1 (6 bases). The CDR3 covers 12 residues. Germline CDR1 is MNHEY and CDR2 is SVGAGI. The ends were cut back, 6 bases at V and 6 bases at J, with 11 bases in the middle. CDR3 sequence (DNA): TGTGCCAGCAGCCCACAGGGAGATGGCTACACCTTC. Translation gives CASSPQGDGYTF.

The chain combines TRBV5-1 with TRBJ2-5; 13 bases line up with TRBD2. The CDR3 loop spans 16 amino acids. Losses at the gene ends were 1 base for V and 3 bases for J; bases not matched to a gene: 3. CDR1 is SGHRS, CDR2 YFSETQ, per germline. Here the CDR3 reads CASSLLGLAGEETQYF. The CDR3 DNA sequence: TGCGCCAGCAGCTTGCTAGGACTAGCGGGGGAAGAGACCCAGTACTTC.

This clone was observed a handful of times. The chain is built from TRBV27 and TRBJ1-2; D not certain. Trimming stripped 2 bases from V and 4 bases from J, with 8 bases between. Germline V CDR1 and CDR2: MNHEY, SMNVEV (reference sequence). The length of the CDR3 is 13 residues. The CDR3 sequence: CASSLRPLYGYTF. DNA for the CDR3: TGTGCCAGCAGTTTAAGGCCGCTCTATGGCTACACCTTC.

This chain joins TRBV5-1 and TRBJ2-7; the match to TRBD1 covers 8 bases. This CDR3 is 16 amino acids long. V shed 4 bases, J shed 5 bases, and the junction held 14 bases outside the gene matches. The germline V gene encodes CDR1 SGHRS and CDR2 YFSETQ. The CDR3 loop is CASSPRGQATGHEQYF. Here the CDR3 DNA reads TGCGCCAGCAGCCCCCGGGGACAGGCGACAGGACACGAGCAGTACTTC.

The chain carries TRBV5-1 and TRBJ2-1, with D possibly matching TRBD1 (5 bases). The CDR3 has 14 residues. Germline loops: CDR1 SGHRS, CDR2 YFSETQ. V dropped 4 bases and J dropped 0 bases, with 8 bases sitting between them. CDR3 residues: CASSVDISYNEQFF. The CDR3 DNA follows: TGCGCCAGCAGCGTGGACATCTCCTACAATGAGCAGTTCTTC.

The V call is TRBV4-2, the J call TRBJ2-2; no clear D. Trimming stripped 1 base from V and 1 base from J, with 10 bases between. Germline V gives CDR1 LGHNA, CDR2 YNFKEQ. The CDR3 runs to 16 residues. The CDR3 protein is CASSQAETLNTGELFF. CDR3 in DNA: TGTGCCAGCAGCCAAGCGGAGACTTTGAACACCGGGGAGCTGTTTTTT.

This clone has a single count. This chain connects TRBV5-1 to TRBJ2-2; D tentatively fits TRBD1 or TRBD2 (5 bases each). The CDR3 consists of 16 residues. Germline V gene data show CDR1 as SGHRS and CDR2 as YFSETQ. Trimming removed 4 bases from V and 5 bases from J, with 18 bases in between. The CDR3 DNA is TGCGCCAGCAGCCGCGAGGGGACGCTAAGGACCGGGGAGCTGTTTTTT. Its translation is CASSREGTLRTGELFF. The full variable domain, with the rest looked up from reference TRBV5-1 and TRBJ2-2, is KAGVTQTPRYLIKTRGQQVTLSCSPISGHRSVSWYQQTPGQGLQFLFEYFSETQRNKGNFPGRFSGRQFSNSRSEMNVSTLELGDSALYLCASSREGTLRTGELFFGEGSRLTVL.

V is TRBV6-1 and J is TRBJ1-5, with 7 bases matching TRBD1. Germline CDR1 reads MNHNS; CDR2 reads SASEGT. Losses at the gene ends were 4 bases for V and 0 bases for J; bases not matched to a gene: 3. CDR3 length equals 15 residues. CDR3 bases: TGTGCCAGCAGTGGTGGGACAGATAGCAATCAGCCCCAGCATTTT. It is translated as CASSGGTDSNQPQHF.

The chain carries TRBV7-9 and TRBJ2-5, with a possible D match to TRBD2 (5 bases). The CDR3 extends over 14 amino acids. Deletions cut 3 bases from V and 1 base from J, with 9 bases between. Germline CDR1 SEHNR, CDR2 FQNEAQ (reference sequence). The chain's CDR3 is CASSFSGAQETQYF. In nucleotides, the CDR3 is TGTGCCAGCAGCTTCAGCGGAGCCCAAGAGACCCAGTACTTC. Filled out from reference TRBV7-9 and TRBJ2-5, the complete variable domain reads DTGVSQNPRHKITKRGQNVTFRCDPISEHNRLYWYRQTLGQGPEFLTYFQNEAQLEKSRLLSDRFSAERPKGSFSTLEIQRTEQGDSAMYLCASSFSGAQETQYFGPGTRLLVL.

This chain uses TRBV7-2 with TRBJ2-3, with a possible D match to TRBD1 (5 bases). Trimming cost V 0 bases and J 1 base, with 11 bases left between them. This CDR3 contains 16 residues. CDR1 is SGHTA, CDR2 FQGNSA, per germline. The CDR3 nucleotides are TGTGCCAGCAGCTTAGCGCTCCCGACAGGCACAGATACGCAGTATTTT. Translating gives CASSLALPTGTDTQYF.